Listed here are 26 T cell receptor beta chains from one sample, sequenced in a study of OX40 agonist ivuxolimab in advanced cancers. Sequencing used immunoSEQ multiplex PCR; TCRdb keeps in-frame clones, though not all of them. The sample holds some 99,000 clones, around nine tenths seen once. Material: CD4+ or CD8+ T cells sorted from blood, obtained in a trial of the OX40 agonist ivuxolimab. These receptors were obtained from an adult with an advanced solid tumor such as melanoma, head and neck, liver or kidney cancer.

CDR3 sequence (DNA): TGTGCCAGCAGGGGGGGATCGCGAGCCACCGGGGAGCTGTTTTTT. It encodes CASRGGSRATGELFF. The V gene is TRBV6-5, the J gene TRBJ2-2; tentatively, D is TRBD2 (6 bases). The CDR3 is 15 residues long. With 6 bases removed from V and 4 bases from J, the gap between germline ends came to 15 bases. The germline V gene has CDR1 MNHEY and CDR2 SVGAGI.

This clone occurred a few times. This chain connects TRBV7-9 to TRBJ1-2, with 7 bases fitting TRBD1. CDR3 size: 14 residues. Trimming at V came to 3 bases and at J to 0 bases, leaving 1 base not matched to a gene. CDR1 and CDR2 from the germline V gene are SEHNR and FQNEAQ (reference sequence). DNA for the CDR3: TGTGCCAGCAGCTTGACAGGGACTAACTATGGCTACACCTTC. Its translation: CASSLTGTNYGYTF.

This sequence joins TRBV10-3 and TRBJ2-2; 9 bases line up with TRBD2. There are 16 residues in the CDR3. CDR1 and CDR2 from the germline V gene are ENHRY and SYGVKD. Germline trimming cut 10 bases from V and 7 bases from J; bases unmatched to any gene: 16. The CDR3 region has the DNA TGTGCCACAAGGGGCAGCGGGGGGCACGGAGACGGGGAGCTGTTTTTT. This translates into CATRGSGGHGDGELFF.

The rearrangement uses TRBV5-6 and TRBJ2-3; D not certain. Germline values: CDR1 SGHDT, CDR2 YYEEEE. The CDR3 loop spans 14 amino acids. V shed 3 bases and J shed 5 bases, with 13 bases lying between them. The CDR3 loop reads CASSSRINLDTQYF. CDR3 nucleotide sequence: TGTGCCAGCAGCTCCCGGATAAATCTAGATACGCAGTATTTT.

The CDR3: CASRTGTGERYGYTF. The CDR3 coding sequence is TGTGCCAGCAGAACCGGGACAGGGGAAAGGTATGGCTACACCTTC. The gene calls are TRBV2 and TRBJ1-2; 10 positions match TRBD1. V was clipped by 6 bases and J by 5 bases; unmatched bases: 9. The CDR3 totals 15 residues. Germline assignment: CDR1 SNHLY and CDR2 FYNNEI.

This clone was detected once. The V gene is TRBV7-9, the J gene TRBJ2-5; a weak D match, TRBD1 (6 bases). Germline V gene data show CDR1 as SEHNR and CDR2 as FQNEAQ (reference sequence). V dropped 5 bases and J dropped 5 bases, with 12 bases sitting between them. The CDR3 consists of 13 residues. CDR3 in DNA: TGTGCCAGCAGCCTCAGGGGCCGGGAGACCCAGTACTTC. Protein: CASSLRGRETQYF.

For the CDR3, the DNA is TGTGCCAGCTCACCTTCTGTAGGGGGTGGCTACGAGCAGTACTTC. Translating gives CASSPSVGGGYEQYF. The chain combines TRBV18 with TRBJ2-7; a weak D match, TRBD1 (6 bases). V gave up 3 bases and J gave up 3 bases, with 15 bases separating them. There are 15 residues in the CDR3. CDR1 is KGHSH and CDR2 is LQKENI in the germline V gene.

Turning to this clone: The same CDR3 is also encoded by other DNA sequences in this sample. The DNA for the CDR3 is TGTGCCAGCTCACCACCCGGGGGAAATCAGCCCCAGCATTTT. It is translated as CASSPPGGNQPQHF. The V call is TRBV18, the J call TRBJ1-5, with D possibly matching TRBD1 (5 bases). CDR1 KGHSH and CDR2 LQKENI come from the germline V gene. V was clipped by 0 bases and J by 4 bases, with 7 bases between them. The CDR3 covers 14 residues.

V usage is TRBV4-3 and J usage is TRBJ1-2; D uncertain. The CDR3 contains 15 residues. Germline CDR1 and CDR2: LGHNA and YSLEER. V was clipped by 3 bases and J by 6 bases, with 17 bases between them. The CDR3 nucleotides are TGCGCCAGCAGCCACGCTATTCTTCGAAAGGATGGCTACACCTTC. Its protein is CASSHAILRKDGYTF.

The chain joins TRBV7-2 to TRBJ1-2; D remains ambiguous. The germline V gene has CDR1 SGHTA and CDR2 FQGNSA. CDR3 length: 14 amino acids. Trimming took 5 bases from V and 8 from J, leaving 18 bases between them. In DNA, the CDR3 is TGTGCCAGCAGCACGACCGCAGGAGGTTACGGCTACACCTTC. Translation: CASSTTAGGYGYTF.

V gene TRBV28 combines with J gene TRBJ2-2; D is ambiguous. CDR1 and CDR2 (germline): MDHEN, SYDVKM. This CDR3 contains 17 residues. The V end was cut by 4 bases, the J end by 2 bases, with 17 bases between. For the CDR3, the DNA is TGTGCCAGCAGTTATGACCGACCCGGGCCTAACACCGGGGAGCTGTTTTTT. Amino acids: CASSYDRPGPNTGELFF.

This clone rates as medium-sized. This chain joins TRBV6-1 and TRBJ1-6; D is ambiguous. From germline, CDR1 is MNHNS and CDR2 SASEGT. V was cut by 4 bases and J by 0 bases, with 10 bases left in between. The CDR3 has 16 residues. DNA of the CDR3: TGTGCCAGCAGTGGATCAGTGAGCTCCTATAATTCACCCCTCCACTTT. It yields the protein CASSGSVSSYNSPLHF.

V usage is TRBV6-5 and J usage is TRBJ1-1, with a possible D match to TRBD1 (6 bases). Trimming left V 6 bases short and J 7 bases short, with 21 bases between. Germline loops: CDR1 MNHEY, CDR2 SVGAGI. CDR3 length: 15 amino acids. The DNA of the CDR3 is TGTGCCAGCAGCTACACATCAACAGGGAATCTTGAAGCTTTCTTT. Residues: CASSYTSTGNLEAFF.

The chain joins TRBV5-1 to TRBJ1-2, with no clear D. Germline V gene sequence: CDR1 SGHRS, CDR2 YFSETQ. The CDR3 covers 14 residues. The germline V and J ends were trimmed by 0 bases and 8 bases, with 14 bases remaining between them. CDR3 region: CASSLEVSRRGYTF. The CDR3, as DNA: TGCGCCAGCAGCTTGGAAGTTTCCCGTCGAGGCTACACCTTC.

This clone turned up a few times. The chain has TRBV19 and TRBJ2-7; 8 nucleotides match TRBD2. Trimming cost V 6 bases and J 7 bases; bases outside gene matches: 5. The CDR3 totals 12 residues. Germline V gene lookup returns CDR1 LNHDA and CDR2 SQIVND (reference sequence). CDR3 DNA sequence: TGTGCCAGTAGCCCCCCGGGGGGGGAGCAGTACTTC. Amino acid sequence: CASSPPGGEQYF.

This clone occurred a few times. The rearrangement uses TRBV7-5 and TRBJ2-3; the table assigns TRBD1, which was not confirmed against the DNA. TRBV7-5 has pseudogene status. The CDR3 length is 16 residues. The CDR3 region has the DNA TGTGCCAGAAGCCCCCGACAGGGGAAGGGAACAGATACGCAGTATTTT. This gives the protein CARSPRQGKGTDTQYF.

The chain is built from TRBV9 and TRBJ1-5; D unresolved. Trimming cost V 7 bases and J 9 bases, with 20 bases left between them. The CDR3 has 14 amino acids. The germline V gene has CDR1 SGDLS and CDR2 YYNGEE. The CDR3 sequence is CASGFSVEYGPQHF. The CDR3 DNA reads TGTGCCAGCGGATTCTCGGTGGAATACGGGCCCCAGCATTTT.

This chain uses TRBV7-2 with TRBJ1-5; a weak D match, TRBD1 (5 bases). The CDR3 length is 13 residues. Per germline, CDR1 SGHTA and CDR2 FQGNSA. CDR3 protein: CATSREPNQPQHF. In DNA form, the CDR3 reads TGTGCGACGTCCAGGGAACCCAATCAGCCCCAGCATTTT.

This chain joins TRBV2 and TRBJ2-2; TRBD1 aligns across 7 bases. CDR3 size: 15 residues. Germline CDR1 reads SNHLY; CDR2 reads FYNNEI. With 4 bases clipped from V and 5 bases from J, the junction kept 7 bases outside the gene matches. The chain's CDR3 is CASSGTGAGTGELFF. The CDR3 bases are TGTGCCAGCAGTGGTACAGGGGCAGGAACCGGGGAGCTGTTTTTT.

This chain joins TRBV10-1 and TRBJ1-3, with D unclear. CDR1 and CDR2 (germline): WNHNN, SYGVQD (reference sequence). The V end lost 0 bases, the J end lost 2 bases, and 2 bases lay between the germline ends. This CDR3 has 13 amino acids. In nucleotides, the CDR3 is TGCGCCAGCAGTGAGTCTCCTGGAAACACCATATATTTT. Translating gives CASSESPGNTIYF.

The genes are TRBV7-9 and TRBJ2-7; 7 bases match TRBD1. The CDR3 contains 12 residues. Germline-derived CDR1 and CDR2 are SEHNR and FQNEAQ (reference sequence). J lost 11 bases, V lost 1 base, and 5 bases had no gene match. Here the CDR3 DNA reads TGTGCCAGCAGCTTAGAGACAGGGCCCGAGTACTTC. Translating it yields CASSLETGPEYF. The variable domain in full, completed from reference TRBV7-9 and TRBJ2-7, reads DTGVSQNPRHKITKRGQNVTFRCDPISEHNRLYWYRQTLGQGPEFLTYFQNEAQLEKSRLLSDRFSAERPKGSFSTLEIQRTEQGDSAMYLCASSLETGPEYFGPGTRLTVT.

The J gene is TRBJ2-2, the V gene TRBV27; 7 bases line up with TRBD1. Looked up from germline, CDR1 is MNHEY and CDR2 is SMNVEV (reference sequence). CDR3 size: 13 residues. After removal of 6 bases from V and 7 bases from J, the junction contained 5 bases not matched to a gene. The CDR3 spells CASRTTGVGELFF. The CDR3 DNA sequence: TGTGCCAGCAGAACCACAGGGGTCGGGGAGCTGTTTTTT.

This clone was found a few times. The chain combines TRBV2 with TRBJ2-3; 8 bases match TRBD1. V was pared by 5 bases and J by 5 bases, with 9 bases of the junction left unmatched. Germline V gene data show CDR1 as SNHLY and CDR2 as FYNNEI. CDR3 length equals 15 residues. The CDR3 coding sequence is TGTGCCAGCAGTCGGACAGGGCAAAGGGGAGATACGCAGTATTTT. This gives the protein CASSRTGQRGDTQYF.

The rearrangement uses TRBV29-1 and TRBJ2-2, with 9 bases matching TRBD1. V was clipped by 7 bases and J by 5 bases; unmatched bases: 8. The CDR3 runs to 14 residues. Germline loops: CDR1 SQVTM, CDR2 ANQGSEA. The CDR3 nucleotides read TGCAGCGCCAAACAGGGGGCAGGAACCGGGGAGCTGTTTTTT. Translation: CSAKQGAGTGELFF.

J is TRBJ2-1 and V is TRBV27; D is perhaps TRBD1 or TRBD2 (6 bases each). V was trimmed by 7 bases and J by 4 bases, leaving 14 bases between them. Germline loops: CDR1 MNHEY, CDR2 SMNVEV (reference sequence). The CDR3 runs to 14 residues. CDR3 sequence: CASNNWGAYNEQFF. CDR3 bases: TGTGCCAGCAACAATTGGGGGGCTTACAATGAGCAGTTCTTC.

The genes are TRBV9 and TRBJ1-5, with TRBD1 matching 10 bases. V lost 3 bases and J lost 2; bases outside the gene matches: 5. Germline V lookup: CDR1 SGDLS, CDR2 YYNGEE. The CDR3 is 16 residues long. This CDR3 reads CASSAGTGVGNQPQHF. The CDR3 nucleotides read TGTGCCAGCAGCGCCGGGACAGGGGTTGGCAATCAGCCCCAGCATTTT.